These T cell receptor beta chains were read from a single sample in a study of CD8 T cells in Susac syndrome. Via MiXCR, TCRdb re-called the immunoSEQ multiplex PCR reads, giving one row per CDR3 protein. The table records about 210,000 distinct CDR3 sequences, around 95% of them present only once. Sequencing was carried out using CD4+ T cells from PBMCs. These receptors all stem from a human donor with multiple sclerosis. CDR3s include the opening cysteine and the closing phenylalanine or tryptophan. D genes are given only for firm matches. Clone size is shown for a subset of rows, as once, few, many or a class of expanded clone.

>once|NA|TRBV20-1|TRBJ2-3
CSASSFGTGTDTQYF
TGCAGTGCTAGTTCTTTCGGGACGGGCACAGATACGCAGTATTTT
>NA|NA|TRBV29-1|TRBJ1-2
CSVERRHFNYGYTF
TGCAGCGTTGAACGGCGACATTTTAACTATGGCTACACCTTC
>NA|TRBD2|TRBV13|TRBJ2-3
CASSLDNSGGDTQYF
TGTGCCAGCAGCTTAGATAATAGCGGGGGTGATACGCAGTATTTT
>NA|NA|TRBV9|TRBJ1-1
CASSVIMNTEAFF
TGTGCCAGCAGCGTTATAATGAACACTGAAGCTTTCTTT
>few|NA|TRBV12-3/TRBV12-4|TRBJ2-5
CASSRQQETQYF
TGTGCCTCCTCGAGGCAGCAAGAGACCCAGTACTTC
>NA|TRBD1|TRBV30|TRBJ2-5
CAWSPGTAQETQYF
TGTGCCTGGAGCCCCGGGACAGCACAAGAGACCCAGTACTTC
>NA|NA|TRBV6-1|TRBJ2-2
CASSQADTGELFF
TGTGCCAGCAGCCAGGCCGACACCGGGGAGCTGTTTTTT
>NA|TRBD2|TRBV20-1|TRBJ2-5
CSARDAGVYQETQYF
TGCAGTGCTAGGGATGCGGGGGTGTACCAAGAGACCCAGTACTTC
>once|NA|TRBV7-8|TRBJ2-6
CASSFSYDGYSGANVLTF
TGTGCCAGCAGCTTTTCCTATGACGGGTACTCTGGGGCCAACGTCCTGACTTTC
>NA|TRBD1|TRBV29-1|TRBJ1-5
CSVDRGTGQPQHF
TGCAGCGTTGACAGGGGGACCGGTCAGCCCCAGCATTTT
>NA|NA|TRBV29-1|TRBJ2-1
CSVGGISYNEQFF
TGCAGCGTTGGCGGGATCTCCTACAATGAGCAGTTCTTC
>NA|TRBD2|TRBV27|TRBJ2-5
CASSLWAGVSPETQYF
TGTGCCAGCAGTTTATGGGCGGGAGTCTCCCCAGAGACCCAGTACTTC
>NA|NA|TRBV2|TRBJ1-5
CASSGFNNQPQHF
TGTGCCAGCAGTGGGTTTAACAATCAGCCCCAGCATTTT
>few|NA|TRBV29-1|TRBJ1-1
CSVFLLTWGTEAFF
TGCAGCGTTTTCCTGTTGACCTGGGGCACTGAAGCTTTCTTT
>NA|TRBD2|TRBV5-1|TRBJ2-5
CASSTNRLAVTQETQYF
TGCGCCAGCAGCACAAATAGACTAGCCGTTACTCAAGAGACCCAGTACTTC
>NA|NA|TRBV9|TRBJ2-4
CASSVGSKNIQYF
TGTGCCAGCAGCGTAGGCAGCAAAAACATTCAGTACTTC
>once|TRBD1|TRBV7-3|TRBJ2-7
CASSPGQDRREQYF
TGTGCCAGCAGCCCCGGACAGGATCGACGCGAGCAGTACTTC
>NA|NA|TRBV29-1|TRBJ2-1
CSVDTETEQFF
TGCAGCGTTGACACTGAAACTGAGCAGTTCTTC
>NA|NA|TRBV19|TRBJ1-1
CASSRQSSNTEAFF
TGTGCCAGTAGTCGACAGTCATCGAACACTGAAGCTTTCTTT
>NA|TRBD2|TRBV6-5|TRBJ2-7
CASSYRTSGLSYEQYF
TGTGCCAGCAGTTACCGCACTAGCGGTCTATCCTACGAGCAGTACTTC
>NA|NA|TRBV3-1|TRBJ2-2
CASSRTGELFF
TGTGCCAGCTCACGGACCGGGGAGCTGTTTTTT
>NA|NA|TRBV14|TRBJ2-3
CASSQERRSTDTQYF
TGTGCCAGCAGCCAGGAGAGAAGGAGCACAGATACGCAGTATTTT
>NA|NA|TRBV7-7|TRBJ2-5
CASSPDRETQYF
TGTGCTAGCAGCCCCGACCGCGAGACCCAGTACTTC
>NA|NA|TRBV7-9|TRBJ2-2
CASSWGSRRAGELFF
NA
>NA|TRBD1|TRBV29-1|TRBJ2-1
CSVVAPQGVRNEQFF
TGCAGCGTTGTAGCCCCCCAGGGGGTGCGGAATGAGCAGTTCTTC
>NA|TRBD1|TRBV10-3|TRBJ1-2
CAITEWGQGDYGYTF
TGTGCCATCACCGAATGGGGACAGGGGGACTATGGCTACACCTTC
>NA|TRBD2|TRBV29-1|TRBJ2-7
CSVVSLAGGEQYF
TGCAGCGTTGTTTCACTAGCGGGAGGAGAGCAGTACTTC
>NA|TRBD1|TRBV9|TRBJ1-5
CASSRDRGYQPQHF
TGTGCCAGCAGCAGGGACAGGGGGTATCAGCCCCAGCATTTT
>NA|NA|TRBV2|TRBJ1-1
CASSEMGSEAFF
TGTGCCAGCAGTGAAATGGGAAGTGAAGCTTTCTTT
>NA|NA|TRBV4-1|TRBJ2-5
CASSQARAGSGETQYF
TGCGCCAGCAGCCAAGCCAGGGCAGGTTCGGGGGAGACCCAGTACTTC
>once|NA|TRBV6-5|TRBJ1-1
CASSSPGRGYEAFF
TGTGCCAGCAGTTCACCGGGACGGGGTTATGAAGCTTTCTTT
>NA|NA|TRBV9|TRBJ1-2
CASSPEGYYGYTF
TGTGCCAGCAGCCCGGAGGGCTACTATGGCTACACCTTC
>NA|NA|TRBV3-1|TRBJ1-5
CASSQEQGSNQPQHF
TGTGCCAGCAGCCAAGAACAGGGCAGCAATCAGCCCCAGCATTTT
>NA|TRBD2|TRBV20-1|TRBJ2-1
CSARNRLAGGLNEQFF
TGCAGTGCTAGGAACCGACTAGCGGGGGGACTAAATGAGCAGTTCTTC
>NA|TRBD1|TRBV27|TRBJ1-6
CASSLSRTGGRSPLHF
TGTGCCAGCAGTTTATCCAGGACAGGAGGACGTTCACCCCTCCACTTT
>NA|NA|TRBV30|TRBJ2-7
CAWSRSDTYEQYF
TGTGCCTGGAGTCGATCCGACACCTACGAGCAGTACTTC